These 2 T cell receptor beta chains came from one sample sequenced in a study of T cells in Graves' hyperthyroidism and ophthalmopathy. Regions amplified from RNA transcripts were the TCR beta CDR3 regions. The TCR CDR3 first-round RT-PCR relied on the HTBI primer set. TCRdb reanalysed the multiplex PCR reads using MiXCR and keeps one entry per CDR3 protein. The sample carries under 450,000 distinct CDR3 sequences, around a sixth recorded once. The sequenced material came from blood. The receptor set was obtained from a woman younger than 30 with Graves' hyperthyroidism.

The table lists this clonotype with many counts. This chain joins TRBV6-1 and TRBJ2-7; tentatively, D is TRBD2 (5 bases). CDR3 length: 18 amino acids. From germline, CDR1 is MNHNS and CDR2 SASEGT. Deletions cut 1 base from V and 0 bases from J, with 19 bases between. CDR3 sequence (DNA): TGTGCCAGCAGTGAAGAAGAGGGATTGGGCGGATTCTCCTACGAGCAGTACTTC. Translated, it gives CASSEEEGLGGFSYEQYF.

In this sample, this clonotype turned up a few times. The chain carries TRBV29-1 and TRBJ2-5, with TRBD2 identical over 13 bases. V dropped 4 bases and J dropped 4; count of bases not matched to a gene: 12. CDR3 length: 17 residues. Germline V CDR1 and CDR2: SQVTM, ANQGSEA. In DNA, the CDR3 is TGCAGCGTTGTATCCGGGACTAGCGGGGCAGAGGGAGAGACCCAGTACTTC. Its translation is CSVVSGTSGAEGETQYF.